Each of the 2 T cell receptor beta chains below was sequenced from the same sample in a study of cytomegalovirus exposure and HLA in healthy donors. The PCR was carried out with 60 Vbeta primers and 13 Jbeta primers. Sequencing was performed with immunoSEQ multiplex PCR; in TCRdb, only in-frame clones are kept and a portion is missing. In the table there are some 110,000 clones, approximately 79% of which are singletons. The specimen was PBMCs. The receptors were sampled from a young man in good health and CMV-seropositive.

This sequence joins TRBV18 and TRBJ2-7, with TRBD1 matching 8 bases. The ends lost 3 bases at V and 1 base at J; junction bases unmatched: 5. CDR3 length: 15 amino acids. The germline V gene has CDR1 KGHSH and CDR2 LQKENI. CDR3 bases: TGTGCCAGCTCACCTACAGGGGGTGGTTCCTACGAGCAGTACTTC. Translated, it gives CASSPTGGGSYEQYF.

The CDR3 bases are TGTTCCTGGACAGCGAGCACAGATACGCAGTATTTT. Translated, it gives CSWTASTDTQYF. The chain employs TRBV7-9 and TRBJ2-3; D perhaps matches TRBD1 (6 bases). This CDR3 contains 12 residues. CDR1 SEHNR and CDR2 FQNEAQ come from the germline V gene (reference sequence).